This TCR beta chain was sequenced in a study of CD8 T cells in Susac syndrome. The authors reverse transcribed roughly 0.5 to 1 ug RNA with random hexamers. The TCR beta CDR3 was amplified by immunoSEQ multiplex PCR across 54 Vbeta, 13 Jbeta. TCRdb analysed the immunoSEQ multiplex PCR reads with MiXCR anew, one entry per CDR3 protein. The sample contains 170,000 or so distinct CDR3 sequences, 85% to 95% of which appear only once. Note on this clonotype: Its antigen remains unknown.

V was shortened by 2 bases and J by 2 bases, with 13 bases between the two germline ends. CDR1 and CDR2 (germline): SGHRS, YFSETQ. There are 15 residues in the CDR3. TCR beta sequencing covered blood CD8+ and CD4+ T cells. Negative isolation yielded CD8+ and CD4+ T cells; FACS enriched TEMRA cells. Study outcomes and limitations: The study admitted that it had a relatively small number of individuals in its TCR sequencing and HLA analysis.

The sample was CD8+ T cells from PBMCs. The receptor comes from a human donor with multiple sclerosis. This chain connects TRBV5-1 to TRBJ2-5; no reliable D call. The chain's CDR3 is CASSFSQYAQETQYF. The CDR3 DNA is TGCGCCAGCAGCTTCTCCCAATATGCACAAGAGACCCAGTACTTC.